The 3 T cell receptor beta chains presented below share a single source sample, sequenced in a study of Ad26.COV2.S vaccination and SARS-CoV-2 variants. Treatment of the sample: over 15 received Ad26.COV2.S at low or high dose, single or two shots; five or six received placebo; per-sample allocation not given. Sampling occurred on day 63 after the first vaccine or placebo injection. Sequencing used immunoSEQ multiplex PCR; TCRdb keeps in-frame clones, though not all of them. The table lists about 400,000 clones, approximately 90% of them singletons, with around 1.8% in the top ten. Source: peripheral blood, taken in a trial of Ad26.COV2.S vaccine versus placebo. These receptor sequences come from a person between 18 and 65 years old who received the Ad26.COV2.S COVID-19 vaccine or a placebo.

The chain combines TRBV6-1 with TRBJ1-1; no clear D. V shed 3 bases and J shed 7 bases, with 12 bases lying between them. The germline CDR1 and CDR2 sequences are MNHNS and SASEGT. The CDR3 has 13 residues. The CDR3 reads CASSDWVNLEAFF. The CDR3, as DNA: TGTGCCAGCAGTGATTGGGTGAACCTTGAAGCTTTCTTT.

The chain carries TRBV10-2 and TRBJ1-1; D is ambiguous. V lost 8 bases to trimming and J lost 4 bases, with 17 bases between them. Germline V gene sequence: CDR1 WSHSY, CDR2 SAAADI. This CDR3 has 14 residues. As DNA, the CDR3 is TGCGCCAGCGGAATGGCAGTCACGGGCACTGAAGCTTTCTTT. This encodes CASGMAVTGTEAFF.

This rearrangement joins TRBV27 to TRBJ2-2; either TRBD1 or TRBD2 may fit D (5 bases each). Trimming removed 1 base from V and 1 base from J, with 10 bases in between. Germline-derived CDR1 and CDR2 are MNHEY and SMNVEV (reference sequence). The CDR3 spans 16 residues. CDR3 sequence: CASSLFGTVNTGELFF. Written as DNA, the CDR3 is TGTGCCAGCAGTTTATTCGGGACCGTGAACACCGGGGAGCTGTTTTTT.